These 15 T cell receptor beta chains were sequenced from one sample in a study of shared clonotypes between healthy human individuals. Profiled with immunoSEQ multiplex PCR; TCRdb holds only in-frame clones, not every one. The sample consists of approximately 740,000 clones, about 74% of them appearing once. The sequencing input was memory CD4+ T cells sorted from blood. Indicated subset: CD45RA-negative fraction. These TCRs come from a woman aged 25 to 39 in good health.

The rearrangement links TRBV28 to TRBJ1-3, with no clear D. CDR3 size: 13 residues. Germline V gene sequence: CDR1 MDHEN, CDR2 SYDVKM. Trimming removed 5 bases from V and 4 bases from J, with 9 bases in between. CDR3 sequence: CASSLPPGNTIYF. The DNA of the CDR3 is TGTGCCAGCAGTCTTCCCCCCGGAAACACCATATATTTT. The entire variable domain, with the rest obtained from reference TRBV28 and TRBJ1-3, is as follows: DVKVTQSSRYLVKRTGEKVFLECVQDMDHENMFWYRQDPGLGLRLIYFSYDVKMKEKGDIPEGYSVSREKKERFSLILESASTNQTSMYLCASSLPPGNTIYFGEGSWLTVV.

In DNA form, the CDR3 reads TGTGCCAGCGGGCTAGCAGGAGAGACCCAGTACTTC. Protein product: CASGLAGETQYF. The rearrangement links TRBV7-2 to TRBJ2-5; D might be TRBD2 (5 bases). Germline CDR1 SGHTA, CDR2 FQGNSA. V lost 8 bases to trimming and J lost 4 bases, with 11 bases between them. CDR3 length equals 12 residues.

The chain couples TRBV2 to TRBJ2-5; the D gene is possibly TRBD2 (6 bases). Near its end, the DNA agrees better with TRBJ2-7, so the J call may be wrong. CDR3 size: 14 residues. CDR1 and CDR2 (germline): SNHLY, FYNNEI. The DNA of the CDR3 is TGTGCCAGCAGTATAGATTCGGGGGCCTACGAGCAGTACTTC. Encoded protein: CASSIDSGAYEQYF.

This chain connects TRBV19 to TRBJ2-5; TRBD1 is a possible D gene (7 bases). The V end lost 9 bases, the J end lost 5 bases, and 16 bases lay between the germline ends. From germline, CDR1 is LNHDA and CDR2 SQIVND (reference sequence). The CDR3 has 13 amino acids. The CDR3 protein is CASRRAGGETQYF. CDR3 coding DNA: TGTGCCAGCAGACGGGCAGGGGGGGAGACCCAGTACTTC.

The sample holds a few counts of this clone. The rearrangement joins TRBV7-9 to TRBJ1-1; 9 bases match TRBD1. The V gene's germline CDR1 is SEHNR and CDR2 FQNEAQ (reference sequence). The V and J ends lost 4 bases and 6 bases, in that order; junction bases with no gene match: 6. The CDR3 is made up of 14 amino acids. The CDR3 bases are TGTGCCAGCAGCTCCGGGAGGACAGGGGCTGAAGCTTTCTTT. Translating gives CASSSGRTGAEAFF.

The chain is built from TRBV19 and TRBJ1-1; TRBD1 aligns across 11 bases. Germline V gene lookup returns CDR1 LNHDA and CDR2 SQIVND (reference sequence). CDR3 length equals 16 residues. The J segment lost 3 bases and the V segment lost 7 bases, leaving 10 bases of the junction unmatched. Here the CDR3 reads CASKSGTGGFYTEAFF. The CDR3 DNA is TGTGCCAGTAAAAGCGGGACAGGGGGTTTTTACACTGAAGCTTTCTTT.

This clone was counted only a few times. The gene calls are TRBV5-1 and TRBJ2-3; weak D call: TRBD1 (6 bases). Germline CDR1 is SGHRS and CDR2 is YFSETQ. V lost 4 bases and J 0 bases, leaving 12 bases between the germline ends. The CDR3 sequence is 15 residues long. This CDR3 reads CASSPGQSSTDTQYF. CDR3 bases: TGCGCCAGCAGCCCAGGACAGTCTAGCACAGATACGCAGTATTTT.

On this clone itself: It may be a read error: a sequence one base away is much more abundant. Within the sample, other DNA sequences also encode this same CDR3. The genes are TRBV19 and TRBJ2-7; D gene uncertain. The length of the CDR3 is 14 residues. Germline CDR1 and CDR2: LNHDA and SQIVND (reference sequence). The CDR3 DNA sequence: TGTGCCAGTAGTATGGTCGGGTCTTACTACGAGCAGTATTTC. It codes for CASSMVGSYYEQYF. Supplemented by reference TRBV19 and TRBJ2-7, the full variable domain reads DGGITQSPKYLFRKEGQNVTLSCEQNLNHDAMYWYRQDPGQGLRLIYYSQIVNDFQKGDIAEGYSVSREKKESFPLTVTSAQKNPTAFYLCASSMVGSYYEQYFGPGTRLTVT.

CDR3 bases: TGTGCCAGCAGTTTTCCCGGGGGAATTCGGGGCTACACCTTC. Amino acids: CASSFPGGIRGYTF. The chain carries TRBV28 and TRBJ1-2; D may be TRBD1 (5 bases). The CDR3 loop spans 14 amino acids. V shed 3 bases and J shed 8 bases, with 16 bases lying between them. CDR1 is MDHEN and CDR2 is SYDVKM in the germline V gene.

The chain employs TRBV4-1 and TRBJ1-2; no firm D call. Looked up from germline, CDR1 is MGHRA and CDR2 is YSYEKL. Trimming removed 0 bases at V and 4 bases at J, with 9 bases between. This CDR3 is built from 14 residues. CDR3: CASSQDYTSYGYTF. DNA of the CDR3: TGCGCCAGCAGCCAAGATTATACCAGCTATGGCTACACCTTC.

J is TRBJ2-2 and V is TRBV29-1; D remains ambiguous. Germline loops: CDR1 SQVTM, CDR2 ANQGSEA. V was trimmed by 7 bases and J by 8 bases, leaving 17 bases between them. The CDR3 spans 13 residues. The CDR3 nucleotides are TGCAGCGCCCTGAGCCCTGTTTCTGGGGAGCTGTTTTTT. Residues: CSALSPVSGELFF.

Ten or more counts support this clone. The chain employs TRBV10-3 and TRBJ2-7; TRBD2 aligns across 9 bases. V lost 8 bases and J lost 1; bases outside the gene matches: 3. The CDR3 runs 13 residues. The V gene's germline CDR1 is ENHRY and CDR2 SYGVKD. The CDR3 DNA follows: TGTGCCATCGCTAGCGGGAAGTCCTACGAGCAGTACTTC. Translation: CAIASGKSYEQYF.

The gene calls are TRBV5-1 and TRBJ2-2; D remains ambiguous. Trimming pared 2 bases from V and 7 bases from J, leaving 12 bases between. The CDR3 extends over 14 amino acids. Germline CDR1 SGHRS, CDR2 YFSETQ. CDR3 loop: CASSLTPNGGELFF. The CDR3 nucleotides are TGCGCCAGCAGCTTAACCCCAAACGGCGGGGAGCTGTTTTTT.

The chain is built from TRBV11-2 and TRBJ2-2, with D possibly TRBD2 on 6 matching bases. V lost 3 bases and J 6 bases, leaving 14 bases between the germline ends. CDR1 is SGHAT, CDR2 FQNNGV, per germline. The CDR3 is made up of 15 amino acids. CDR3: CASSLGHGGPGELFF. CDR3 DNA: TGTGCCAGCAGCTTGGGGCATGGAGGGCCCGGGGAGCTGTTTTTT.

The chain employs TRBV28 and TRBJ2-1, with TRBD2 matching over 10 bases. The CDR3 runs to 16 residues. Germline CDR1 is MDHEN and CDR2 is SYDVKM. J gave up 7 bases and V 3 bases, and 9 bases lay outside the gene matches. In DNA, the CDR3 is TGTGCCAGCAGTTTTATGAGTAGCGGGAGGTTTAATGAGCAGTTCTTC. Its protein is CASSFMSSGRFNEQFF.